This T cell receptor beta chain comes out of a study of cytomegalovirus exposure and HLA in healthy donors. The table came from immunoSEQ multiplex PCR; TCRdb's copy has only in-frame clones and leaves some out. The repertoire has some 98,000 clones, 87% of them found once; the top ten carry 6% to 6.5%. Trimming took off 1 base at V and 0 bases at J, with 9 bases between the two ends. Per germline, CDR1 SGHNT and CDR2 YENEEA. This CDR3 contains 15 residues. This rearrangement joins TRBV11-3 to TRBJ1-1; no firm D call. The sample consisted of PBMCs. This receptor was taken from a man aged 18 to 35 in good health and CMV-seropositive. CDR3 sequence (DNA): TGTGCCAGCAGCTTAGGCGGCAAGTTGAACACTGAAGCTTTCTTT. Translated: CASSLGGKLNTEAFF.